What follows is one T cell receptor (beta chain) and its context. In the library, individual cDNA molecules carried attached unique molecular identifiers. TCRdb called the 5' RACE reads again in MiXCR, with one record for every CDR3 protein. This table holds under 70,000 distinct CDR3 sequences, less than 15% found once. The germline V gene has CDR1 SGHNT and CDR2 YENEEA. The CDR3 loop spans 16 amino acids. Germline trimming cut 5 bases from V and 1 base from J; bases unmatched to any gene: 7. This sample stems from a study of early T cells in non-severe SARS-CoV-2 infection. The source was whole blood, collected at baseline. This sequence originates from an adult who was a healthcare worker with PCR-confirmed SARS-CoV-2 infection or an uninfected control (not recorded which). The rearrangement links TRBV11-3 to TRBJ2-1; TRBD2 matches at 8 bases. The CDR3 DNA reads TGTGCCAGCAGCGCCCCCAGACTAGCGTCCTACAATGAGCAGTTCTTC. Translation: CASSAPRLASYNEQFF. Looking up the rest from reference TRBV11-3 and TRBJ2-1 gives the full variable domain: EAGVVQSPRYKIIEKKQPVAFWCNPISGHNTLYWYLQNLGQGPELLIRYENEEAVDDSQLPKDRFSAERLKGVDSTLKIQPAELGDSAVYLCASSAPRLASYNEQFFGPGTRLTVL.